The clone carrying this TCR beta chain has a handful of counts. This specimen comes from a study of blood T cells in healthy people across ages. Looked up from germline, CDR1 is DFQATT and CDR2 is SNEGSKA (reference sequence). The CDR3 length is 14 residues. Between the trimmed V and J ends, which lost 1 base and 7 bases, there was a span of 14 bases. For the second PCR, which ran for about 6 to 11 cycles, a sample-barcoded 5' primer and a J-beta primer mix were used. The template-switch adaptor was a 5' adaptor with 12 random nucleotides. It tagged each cDNA molecule. MiXCR, applied by TCRdb to the 5' RACE reads, yields one record per CDR3 protein. The sample includes about a million distinct CDR3 sequences, around 54% seen only once; the top ten take about 20%. Per sample, a minimum of 6 million PBMCs were isolated.

The material sequenced was blood. This clonotype originated in a woman in her sixties or seventies in good health. This chain links TRBV20-1 with TRBJ2-1; tentatively, D is TRBD1 or TRBD2 (7 bases each). This chain's CDR3 is CSARVSGGGNEQFF. Here the CDR3 DNA reads TGCAGTGCTAGAGTCTCAGGGGGGGGGAATGAGCAGTTCTTC.